The source of this TCR beta chain is a study of regulatory T cells in long-lasting Graves disease. With respect to this clonotype: Its antigen remains unknown.

General study points: Persistent disease preferred TRBV28, TRBJ1-2 and TRBJ2-5; new disease, TRBV20-1 and TRBJ2-1.

The time point here: newly diagnosed GD, antithyroid drugs for less than 3 months. PBMC-extracted RNA yielded the TCR library. This CDR3 is 15 amino acids long. Trimming stripped 0 bases from V and 2 bases from J, with 7 bases between. Germline loops: CDR1 SEHNR, CDR2 FQNEAQ (reference sequence). The authors built TCR beta libraries using iRepertoire HTBI primers and Arm-PCR of CDR3 regions. TCRdb reprocessed the multiplex PCR reads via MiXCR and lists one record per CDR3 protein. The sample holds 530,000 or so distinct CDR3 sequences, about 16% seen once. These data were likewise used in another study, on T cells in Graves' hyperthyroidism and ophthalmopathy. That work contributes: First-round RT-PCR targeting the TCR CDR3 was performed with the HTBI primer set. Within blood appeared most thyroid clonotypes that had expanded above 0.001.

The sequenced sample was peripheral blood mononuclear cells (PBMCs), obtained at new diagnosis, from a patient treated with antithyroid drugs. V and J are TRBV7-9 and TRBJ1-4; D unresolved. This receptor was taken from a young man with Graves disease. The CDR3 DNA follows: TGTGCCAGCAGCTTAGCCCAGGATACTAATGAAAAACTGTTTTTT. Residues: CASSLAQDTNEKLFF. Full variable domain (missing parts from reference TRBV7-9 and TRBJ1-4): DTGVSQNPRHKITKRGQNVTFRCDPISEHNRLYWYRQTLGQGPEFLTYFQNEAQLEKSRLLSDRFSAERPKGSFSTLEIQRTEQGDSAMYLCASSLAQDTNEKLFFGSGTQLSVL.